A selection of T cell receptor beta chains follows, all from one sample in a study of blood T cell repertoires in COVID-19. TCRdb keeps only in-frame clones here, not all; method: immunoSEQ multiplex PCR. The sample yields hundreds of thousands of clones, 70% to 90% seen once. The sample comprised peripheral blood. All receptors derive from a woman aged 55-70 years with COVID-19, enrolled during active disease. Both conserved end residues are part of each CDR3. Each record gives: D gene, clone size, J gene, V gene, CDR3 protein, CDR3 DNA. The D gene is left open where the match is weak. Clone sizes are given selectively: once, few, many, or a class where the clone is expanded.

d_gene: -
abundance: -
j_gene: TRBJ1-1
v_gene: TRBV6-5
CDR3aa: CASTPPVNTEAFF
CDR3nt: TGTGCCAGCACTCCTCCAGTGAACACTGAAGCTTTCTTT

d_gene: TRBD2
abundance: -
j_gene: TRBJ2-7
v_gene: TRBV18
CDR3aa: CASSPLPFGGAGGYYEQYF
CDR3nt: TGTGCCAGCTCACCACTCCCTTTCGGGGGAGCGGGGGGGTACTACGAGCAGTACTTC

d_gene: TRBD1
abundance: -
j_gene: TRBJ2-7
v_gene: TRBV11-2
CDR3aa: CASSPRTGGRYEQYF
CDR3nt: TGTGCCAGCAGCCCTCGGACAGGGGGACGCTACGAGCAGTACTTC

d_gene: -
abundance: -
j_gene: TRBJ1-1
v_gene: TRBV5-6
CDR3aa: CASSLGGPRVNTEAFF
CDR3nt: TGTGCCAGCAGCTTGGGAGGACCGCGGGTGAACACTGAAGCTTTCTTT

d_gene: TRBD1
abundance: -
j_gene: TRBJ1-6
v_gene: TRBV19
CDR3aa: CASSTRTGDNSPLHF
CDR3nt: TGTGCCAGTAGTACCAGGACAGGGGATAATTCACCCCTCCACTTT

d_gene: -
abundance: -
j_gene: TRBJ1-2
v_gene: TRBV18
CDR3aa: CASSPTTVYGYTF
CDR3nt: TGTGCCAGCTCACCGACGACAGTATATGGCTACACCTTC

d_gene: -
abundance: -
j_gene: TRBJ1-1
v_gene: TRBV7-2
CDR3aa: CASSLAGGNTEAFF
CDR3nt: TGTGCCAGCAGCTTAGCTGGCGGTAACACTGAAGCTTTCTTT

d_gene: TRBD2
abundance: -
j_gene: TRBJ2-3
v_gene: TRBV11-3
CDR3aa: CASSSSGTTTDTQYF
CDR3nt: TGTGCCAGCAGCTCGAGCGGGACTACCACAGATACGCAGTATTTT

d_gene: -
abundance: -
j_gene: TRBJ1-3
v_gene: TRBV3-1/TRBV3-2
CDR3aa: CASSQFSQSGNTIYF
CDR3nt: TGTGCCAGCAGCCAATTTTCTCAGTCTGGAAACACCATATATTTT

d_gene: -
abundance: -
j_gene: TRBJ1-1
v_gene: TRBV21-1
CDR3aa: CASSDGTGNTEAFF
CDR3nt: TGTGCCAGCAGCGATGGGACAGGGAACACTGAAGCTTTCTTT

d_gene: TRBD1
abundance: -
j_gene: TRBJ1-5
v_gene: TRBV5-1
CDR3aa: CASSQTGGSQPQHF
CDR3nt: TGCGCCAGCAGTCAGACAGGGGGCAGTCAGCCCCAGCATTTT

d_gene: TRBD1
abundance: -
j_gene: TRBJ2-2
v_gene: TRBV7-3
CDR3aa: CASSYGRTGNTGELFF
CDR3nt: TGTGCCAGCAGCTATGGTAGGACAGGGAACACCGGGGAGCTGTTTTTT

d_gene: -
abundance: -
j_gene: TRBJ1-2
v_gene: TRBV18
CDR3aa: CASSQGLSDGYTF
CDR3nt: TGTGCCAGCTCACAGGGACTGAGTGATGGCTACACCTTC

d_gene: TRBD2
abundance: -
j_gene: TRBJ2-1
v_gene: TRBV9
CDR3aa: CASSVLGTSGVDEQFF
CDR3nt: TGTGCCAGCAGCGTACTTGGGACTAGCGGGGTGGATGAGCAGTTCTTC

d_gene: -
abundance: -
j_gene: TRBJ1-4
v_gene: TRBV7-2
CDR3aa: CASSKGGVSNEKLFF
CDR3nt: TGTGCCAGCAGCAAAGGGGGGGTATCTAATGAAAAACTGTTTTTT

d_gene: TRBD1
abundance: -
j_gene: TRBJ2-5
v_gene: TRBV28
CDR3aa: CASSKGQKETQYF
CDR3nt: TGTGCCAGCAGCAAGGGACAGAAAGAGACCCAGTACTTC

d_gene: -
abundance: -
j_gene: TRBJ2-5
v_gene: TRBV7-9
CDR3aa: CASSLDGGYQETQYF
CDR3nt: TGTGCCAGCAGCTTAGACGGGGGATACCAAGAGACCCAGTACTTC

d_gene: -
abundance: -
j_gene: TRBJ1-2
v_gene: TRBV5-1
CDR3aa: CASSLRGGDYGYTF
CDR3nt: TGCGCCAGCAGCCTACGAGGTGGCGACTATGGCTACACCTTC

d_gene: TRBD1
abundance: -
j_gene: TRBJ2-7
v_gene: TRBV27
CDR3aa: CASGRTGAYEQYF
CDR3nt: TGTGCCAGCGGGCGGACAGGCGCCTACGAGCAGTACTTC

d_gene: TRBD1
abundance: -
j_gene: TRBJ1-1
v_gene: TRBV6-5
CDR3aa: CASSSTGAPNTEAFF
CDR3nt: TGTGCCAGCAGTTCGACAGGGGCGCCGAACACTGAAGCTTTCTTT

d_gene: -
abundance: -
j_gene: TRBJ2-5
v_gene: TRBV3-1/TRBV3-2
CDR3aa: CASSQGRDLRGTQYF
CDR3nt: TGTGCCAGCAGCCAAGGACGGGACTTAAGGGGGACCCAGTACTTC

d_gene: -
abundance: -
j_gene: TRBJ1-1
v_gene: TRBV4-1
CDR3aa: CASSQDPGGRRGRTRTEAFF
CDR3nt: TGCGCCAGCAGCCAAGATCCCGGTGGGCGGCGGGGGCGCACCCGAACTGAAGCTTTCTTT

d_gene: -
abundance: -
j_gene: TRBJ2-7
v_gene: TRBV2
CDR3aa: CAGAGLSPSYEQYF
CDR3nt: TGTGCCGGCGCAGGCCTCTCACCCTCCTACGAGCAGTACTTC

d_gene: TRBD1
abundance: -
j_gene: TRBJ1-2
v_gene: TRBV27
CDR3aa: CASRLMGQGSGYTF
CDR3nt: TGTGCCAGCAGGCTCATGGGACAGGGCAGTGGCTACACCTTC

d_gene: TRBD1
abundance: -
j_gene: TRBJ1-2
v_gene: TRBV19
CDR3aa: CASSTHGTANYGYTF
CDR3nt: TGTGCCAGTAGTACCCACGGGACAGCTAACTATGGCTACACCTTC

d_gene: TRBD1
abundance: -
j_gene: TRBJ2-2
v_gene: TRBV6-2/TRBV6-3
CDR3aa: CASSYRTGPTVTGELFF
CDR3nt: TGTGCCAGCAGTTATAGGACAGGCCCTACGGTAACCGGGGAGCTGTTTTTT

d_gene: TRBD2
abundance: -
j_gene: TRBJ2-3
v_gene: TRBV19
CDR3aa: CASSWGGGRGDTQYF
CDR3nt: TGTGCCAGTAGTTGGGGCGGGGGAAGAGGGGATACGCAGTATTTT

d_gene: TRBD2
abundance: -
j_gene: TRBJ2-5
v_gene: TRBV27
CDR3aa: CASSPSGLAGAQGETQYF
CDR3nt: TGTGCCAGCAGTCCCTCGGGACTAGCGGGGGCCCAGGGAGAGACCCAGTACTTC

d_gene: -
abundance: -
j_gene: TRBJ2-1
v_gene: TRBV7-3
CDR3aa: CASSLASGGYNEQFF
CDR3nt: TGTGCCAGCAGCTTAGCCAGCGGAGGGTACAATGAGCAGTTCTTC

d_gene: -
abundance: -
j_gene: TRBJ1-2
v_gene: TRBV2
CDR3aa: CASSEAVGATRYGYTF
CDR3nt: TGTGCCAGCAGTGAAGCTGTAGGGGCCACACGGTATGGCTACACCTTC

d_gene: -
abundance: -
j_gene: TRBJ2-3
v_gene: TRBV9
CDR3aa: CASSAQRSTDTQYF
CDR3nt: TGTGCCAGCAGCGCCCAGCGGAGCACAGATACGCAGTATTTT

d_gene: TRBD1
abundance: -
j_gene: TRBJ2-3
v_gene: TRBV9
CDR3aa: CASSSAGGNTDTQYF
CDR3nt: TGTGCCAGCAGCTCGGCAGGGGGAAACACAGATACGCAGTATTTT

d_gene: TRBD2
abundance: once
j_gene: TRBJ2-5
v_gene: TRBV25-1
CDR3aa: CASSEWSGGVKETQYF
CDR3nt: TGTGCCAGCAGTGAATGGAGCGGGGGGGTAAAAGAGACCCAGTACTTC

d_gene: -
abundance: -
j_gene: TRBJ2-1
v_gene: TRBV4-1
CDR3aa: CASSQVAPVSYNEQFF
CDR3nt: TGCGCCAGCAGCCAAGTCGCGCCGGTGTCCTACAATGAGCAGTTCTTC

d_gene: TRBD2
abundance: -
j_gene: TRBJ2-5
v_gene: TRBV4-2
CDR3aa: CASSQRRGGQETQYF
CDR3nt: TGTGCCAGCAGCCAACGCCGGGGGGGGCAAGAGACCCAGTACTTC